These T cell receptor beta chains were read from a single sample in a study of shared clonotypes between healthy human individuals. Method: immunoSEQ multiplex PCR; TCRdb's copy keeps in-frame clones and lacks some. This sample has some 980,000 clones; 76% occur once, and the top ten carry around 1.4%. Input material: memory CD4+ T cells sorted from blood. Receptor source: a man aged 18 to 35 in good health. Each CDR3 is given with its conserved first and last residue. The D gene is left open where the match is weak. A clone size is listed for some rows: how often the clone was seen (once, few, many), or a class if it is expanded.

>.|.|TRBV5-1|TRBJ2-3
CASSLVAGTDTQYF
TGCGCCAGCAGCTTGGTGGCTGGGACAGATACGCAGTATTTT
>TRBD1|.|TRBV20-1|TRBJ2-1
CSATGYGEQFF
TGCAGTGCGACAGGGTACGGTGAGCAGTTCTTC
>.|.|TRBV6-6|TRBJ1-1
CASSYVSTRVQTEAFF
TGTGCCAGCAGTTACGTTTCAACGAGGGTTCAGACTGAAGCTTTCTTT
>TRBD1|.|TRBV27|TRBJ1-2
CASSKTAGGASGYTF
TGTGCCAGCAGCAAAACGGCAGGGGGGGCTTCTGGCTACACCTTC
>TRBD1|.|TRBV11-2|TRBJ2-5
CASSEYRGAQETQYF
TGTGCCAGCAGCGAGTACAGGGGGGCCCAAGAGACCCAGTACTTC
>.|.|TRBV7-9|TRBJ2-3
CASSPEGIGDTQYF
TGTGCCAGCAGCCCCGAGGGGATTGGGGATACGCAGTATTTT
>.|once|TRBV29-1|TRBJ1-1
CSVERASGTEAFF
TGCAGCGTTGAGCGGGCGTCGGGCACTGAAGCTTTCTTT
>.|.|TRBV6-1|TRBJ1-5
CASSLRQDSNQPQHF
TGTGCCAGCAGTCTCAGACAGGATAGCAATCAGCCCCAGCATTTT
>.|.|TRBV10-2|TRBJ2-5
CASSGVETQYF
TGCGCCAGCAGTGGTGTAGAGACCCAGTACTTC
>TRBD2|.|TRBV6-5|TRBJ2-1
CASSWLAGESVDEQFF
TGTGCCAGCAGTTGGCTAGCGGGAGAGTCAGTGGATGAGCAGTTCTTC
>.|.|TRBV7-9|TRBJ1-3
CASSRTDENTIYF
TGTGCCAGCAGTCGGACAGACGAAAACACCATATATTTT
>.|.|TRBV7-2|TRBJ2-3
CASSLAYGPSTDTQYF
TGTGCCAGCAGCTTAGCTTACGGGCCTAGCACAGATACGCAGTATTTT
>.|once|TRBV14|TRBJ2-5
CASSQPGGRGKTQYF
TGTGCCAGCAGCCAGCCCGGAGGTCGCGGAAAGACCCAGTACTTC
>.|.|TRBV7-2|TRBJ2-7
CASRQSGLGEQYF
TGTGCCAGCAGACAATCCGGGTTGGGGGAGCAGTACTTC
>TRBD2|.|TRBV29-1|TRBJ2-7
CSALGGGSYEQYF
TGCAGCGCCCTTGGGGGGGGCTCCTACGAGCAGTACTTC
>.|.|TRBV5-5|TRBJ1-3
CASSFIGGNTIYF
TGTGCCAGCAGCTTCATAGGAGGAAACACCATATATTTT
>TRBD1|.|TRBV7-9|TRBJ2-5
CASSQGAQETQYF
TGTGCCAGCAGCCAGGGGGCGCAAGAGACCCAGTACTTC
>TRBD1|.|TRBV10-3|TRBJ1-2
CAISESWDSSYGYTF
TGTGCCATCAGTGAGTCCTGGGACAGCTCCTATGGCTACACCTTC
>.|.|TRBV15|TRBJ1-1
CATSRDGNTEAFF
TGTGCCACCAGCAGGGACGGGAACACTGAAGCTTTCTTT
>.|.|TRBV7-9|TRBJ1-3
CASSSIFEEGGNTIYF
TGTGCCAGCAGCTCTATCTTCGAGGAGGGAGGAAACACCATATATTTT
>TRBD1|few|TRBV6-5|TRBJ1-5
CASSPLQGAQPQHF
TGTGCCAGCAGTCCCCTGCAGGGGGCTCAGCCCCAGCATTTT
>.|.|TRBV6-6|TRBJ1-3
CASTRQGGGNTIYF
TGTGCCAGCACCCGGCAAGGGGGTGGAAACACCATATATTTT
>.|few|TRBV5-1|TRBJ1-6
CASSFQNSPLHF
TGCGCCAGCAGCTTCCAGAATTCACCCCTCCACTTT
>.|.|TRBV29-1|TRBJ1-1
CSVDGLGETEAFF
TGCAGCGTTGATGGTTTGGGGGAAACTGAAGCTTTCTTT
>.|.|TRBV5-1|TRBJ1-1
CASSPGGKRTEAFF
TGCGCCAGCAGCCCGGGAGGGAAGCGTACTGAAGCTTTCTTT
>.|.|TRBV4-1|TRBJ1-3
CASSHPPGTTSSGNTIYF
TGCGCCAGCAGCCACCCGCCAGGGACAACGAGCTCTGGAAACACCATATATTTT
>.|few|TRBV12-1|TRBJ1-2
CASSRGQGGQGYTF
TGTGCCAGCAGCCGGGGGCAGGGCGGGCAAGGCTACACCTTC
>TRBD2|.|TRBV6-7|TRBJ2-7
CATLGGRSDYEQYF
TGTGCCACCCTCGGCGGGAGAAGCGACTACGAGCAGTACTTC
>.|once|TRBV19|TRBJ1-1
CASSRGDRVGTEAFF
TGTGCCAGTAGTAGGGGCGACAGAGTAGGCACTGAAGCTTTCTTT
>TRBD1|few|TRBV29-1|TRBJ2-1
CSVPTGSTEQFF
TGCAGCGTTCCGACAGGGTCGACTGAGCAGTTCTTC
>.|.|TRBV18|TRBJ1-1
CASSTTQPNTEAFF
TGTGCCAGCTCGACCACCCAGCCTAACACTGAAGCTTTCTTT
>.|.|TRBV10-3|TRBJ2-2
CATRDSWDGELFF
TGTGCCACTCGGGACTCCTGGGACGGGGAGCTGTTTTTT
>.|.|TRBV6-5|TRBJ1-5
CASQRGPSNQPQHF
TGTGCCAGCCAGCGGGGCCCCAGCAATCAGCCCCAGCATTTT
>.|.|TRBV7-8|TRBJ1-1
CASSFERMGGTEAFF
TGTGCCAGCAGCTTCGAAAGGATGGGAGGCACTGAAGCTTTCTTT
>.|.|TRBV27|TRBJ1-2
CASSTISGTYGYTF
TGTGCCAGCAGCACGATATCCGGGACTTATGGCTACACCTTC
>.|few|TRBV6-1|TRBJ2-2
CASRASRTATGELFF
TGTGCCAGCAGAGCATCTCGGACAGCGACCGGGGAGCTGTTTTTT
>.|few|TRBV5-4|TRBJ2-3
CASNPTGSTDTQYF
TGTGCCAGCAACCCCACGGGAAGCACAGATACGCAGTATTTT
>TRBD2|.|TRBV6-5|TRBJ2-7
CASSYGTRPLEQYF
TGTGCCAGCAGTTACGGGACTAGGCCCCTCGAGCAGTACTTC
>.|once|TRBV6-1|TRBJ2-4
CASSEVMEGVQYF
TGTGCCAGCAGTGAAGTTATGGAGGGGGTTCAGTACTTC
>.|.|TRBV5-1|TRBJ1-4
CASSLAGGSNEKLFF
TGCGCCAGCAGCTTGGCCGGGGGCTCTAATGAAAAACTGTTTTTT
>.|.|TRBV29-1|TRBJ2-1
CSGWTVDEQFF
TGCAGCGGGTGGACTGTCGATGAGCAGTTCTTC
>TRBD1|.|TRBV6-6|TRBJ1-2
CASIRQGGGYGYTF
TGTGCCAGCATACGGCAGGGGGGGGGCTATGGCTACACCTTC
>.|.|TRBV5-6|TRBJ1-3
CASSVLQGAGNTIYF
TGTGCCAGCAGCGTCTTACAGGGCGCTGGAAACACCATATATTTT
>.|.|TRBV6-5|TRBJ2-7
CASRQGNGQYF
TGTGCCAGCAGACAGGGAAACGGGCAGTACTTC
>TRBD2|.|TRBV7-3|TRBJ2-5
CASSPRTSGGPGETQYF
TGTGCCAGCAGCCCCCGGACTAGCGGGGGGCCCGGAGAGACCCAGTACTTC
>.|many|TRBV6-5|TRBJ2-5
CASSYSTSSETQYF
TGTGCCAGCAGTTACTCCACTAGCTCTGAGACCCAGTACTTC
>.|once|TRBV18|TRBJ1-1
CASSPQAGTEAFF
TGTGCCAGCTCACCCCAAGCGGGAACTGAAGCTTTCTTT
>.|.|TRBV5-1|TRBJ2-4
CASSLDGGRGNIQYF
TGCGCCAGCAGCCTGGACGGGGGAAGGGGAAACATTCAGTACTTC
>TRBD1|many|TRBV19|TRBJ1-4
CASRGTGEEKLFF
TGTGCCAGTCGCGGGACAGGGGAGGAAAAACTGTTTTTT
>.|.|TRBV27|TRBJ1-6
CASTKMGGTDSPLHF
TGTGCCAGCACCAAAATGGGGGGGACTGATTCACCCCTCCACTTT
>.|few|TRBV2|TRBJ2-1
CASSVGINEQFF
TGTGCCAGCAGTGTAGGGATCAATGAGCAGTTCTTC
>.|.|TRBV19|TRBJ2-2
CASSEQNTGELFF
TGTGCCAGTTCCGAACAGAACACCGGGGAGCTGTTTTTT
>.|once|TRBV15|TRBJ1-2
CATSSSLGQSPLLNFGYTF
TGTGCCACCAGCAGCAGCCTAGGACAGTCCCCACTCCTCAACTTTGGCTACACCTTC
>TRBD1|.|TRBV5-1|TRBJ2-1
CASSSSWTGENEQFF
TGCGCCAGCAGCTCAAGCTGGACAGGGGAGAATGAGCAGTTCTTC
>TRBD1|.|TRBV11-2|TRBJ1-4
CASSLSTGGNEKLFF
TGTGCCAGCAGCTTATCAACAGGGGGAAATGAAAAACTGTTTTTT
>TRBD1|few|TRBV28|TRBJ1-2
CASSEQLGQTYGYTF
TGTGCCAGCAGTGAACAGCTGGGACAGACCTATGGCTACACCTTC
>TRBD2|.|TRBV4-1|TRBJ2-7
CASSQEDSRRGGPYEQYF
TGCGCCAGCAGCCAAGAGGACTCCAGACGGGGGGGTCCCTACGAGCAGTACTTC
>.|.|TRBV6-1|TRBJ1-6
CASRLGQGGSPLHF
TGTGCCAGCAGACTGGGCCAGGGAGGTTCACCCCTCCACTTT